This T cell receptor beta chain was recovered during a study of T cell responses to AZD1222 COVID-19 vaccine (TCRdb year 2021). Notes on the research overall: AZD1222 recipients with second doses at about 4 weeks or about 12 weeks were pooled, because spike-specific TCR depth and breadth did not differ between schedules. A total of approximately 230 trial participants underwent TCR sequencing, of whom around 200 received two doses of AZD1222 and about 25 received two doses of the MenACWY control vaccine. Trial participants were enrolled by age into 18-55, 56-69 and 70-plus year subgroups, with roughly 150, 30 and 60 TCR-sequenced participants respectively. The paper as a whole reports these results and caveats: Vaccine-associated CD4 TCRs spanned the whole spike protein, with dominant responses in regions 160-218 and 743-854. The 56-69-year group was small, and its depth increase did not reach significance, likely because of low power. Participants were mostly white British and included more females than males, and it was suggested by the authors that clonal diversity may have been underestimated. Because no day 14 peak-response samples were available, the repertoires could be characterized only after the peak T cell response. After two AZD1222 doses, both the breadth and the depth of spike-specific TCRs were significantly higher than at day 0 and than in MenACWY recipients. Reportedly, close to half of the unique spike-specific TCRs recognized epitopes lying outside the regions that are mutated in the B.1.351 and B.1.1.7 variants. Only 5 to 7 AZD1222 recipients were SARS-CoV-2 seropositive at baseline, limiting conclusions about previously exposed vaccinees.

The CDR3 regions of human TCRbeta chains were analyzed by immunosequencing. The original pipeline was this. TCRs in the repertoires were compared against a reference library of SARS-CoV-2-specific TCRs that had been generated with the MIRA antigen-specificity platform. Breadth meant the fraction of unique TCRs that were SARS-CoV-2-associated, whereas depth meant the fraction of total T cells that were SARS-CoV-2-associated. Each spike-specific TCR was assigned to its reactive spike region and to a CD4 or CD8 class using the MIRA data. Log10-transformed breadth and depth values were compared by one-way ANOVA with Sidak's multiple comparisons tests. TCRdb took this table from immuneACCESS and kept in-frame rearrangements with V and J called. Such tables lack part of the clones; where checked against another copy, unresolved V genes explain under half of the gap, and the rest is unexplained. V, J and clone size were drawn from that table, and D and trimming were deduced from the DNA. In this sample the table shows approximately 73,000 clones, about 82% of which occur a single time. The top ten clones comprise about 3.1% of the sample.

Interpreted using the paper, the time point label stands for: baseline before first vaccination. Vaccinee samples were obtained from the UK trials COV001 and COV002, which included a single-blind randomized controlled phase 2/3 trial of AZD1222 (ChAdOx1 nCoV-19) in healthy adults. For TCRbeta chain sequencing, PBMC samples from trial participants were taken at day 0 and at day 28 after the second dose. Based on the germline V gene, the CDR1 and CDR2 sequences are MNHEY and SVGEGT. The CDR3 goes from the cysteine to the phenylalanine over 14 residues. Only the CDR3 DNA is retained, 42 bases long and in frame from the first base. The V end gives up 4 bases and the J end 4 bases, leaving 3 bases in the junction not matched to a gene. About this clone itself: Its antigen is still unknown. Base qualities are not provided; no much larger clone lies one nucleotide away.

This sample comprised peripheral blood, obtained on day 0 of AZD1222 vaccination. This receptor was identified in an adult in good health. Recombination joined TRBV6-2 or TRBV6-3 with TRBJ1-4; TRBD1 aligns with 7 central bases. The bases are TGTGCCAGCAGTTCCGGGACAGTTAATGAAAAACTGTTTTTT. The translation is CASSSGTVNEKLFF.